The sequence of this TCR beta chain was determined in a study of T-cell memory formation after mild COVID-19. Using constant-segment primers, 5'RACE produced TCR alpha and TCR beta cDNA libraries carrying sample barcodes and UMIs. TCRdb used MiXCR to reprocess the 5' RACE reads, holding one entry per CDR3 protein. Altogether approximately 300,000 distinct CDR3 sequences are present, around 8% being singletons, with the ten largest covering roughly 22%. This CDR3 region has 16 residues. Germline assignment: CDR1 SGHNT and CDR2 YYREEE (reference sequence). Trimming removed 1 base from V and 3 bases from J; junction bases left unmatched: 7. This clonotype has a handful of counts.

The specimen was PBMCs or a T cell subset sorted from them (not recorded which). This sequence originates from a man between 18 and 29 years old who had mild COVID-19 (a few samples of this study predate the infection). Cell type and time point are not known. The chain joins TRBV5-4 to TRBJ2-3; 8 nucleotides align to TRBD2. The CDR3 loop is CASSLPPGGPTDTQYF. The DNA of the CDR3 is TGTGCCAGCAGCTTGCCTCCGGGGGGGCCGACAGATACGCAGTATTTT.